Listed here are 8 T cell receptor beta chains from one sample, sequenced in a study of T cells in localized non-small cell lung cancer. The protocol was immunoSEQ multiplex PCR, while the TCRdb copy is restricted to in-frame clones and leaves out a portion. The sample gives approximately 54,000 clones, approximately 80% of which show up once; 20% is in the top ten. Sample: peripheral blood, taken before any cancer treatment. The receptors derive from a female donor of 60 years or more with stage II squamous cell lung carcinoma.

This clone turned up a few times. This chain connects TRBV19 to TRBJ1-1; perhaps TRBD1 as D (6 bases). V was cut by 8 bases and J by 1 base, with 11 bases left in between. The germline CDR1 and CDR2 sequences are LNHDA and SQIVND (reference sequence). The length of the CDR3 is 13 residues. Here the CDR3 reads CASDNRANTEAFF. CDR3 sequence (DNA): TGTGCCAGTGATAACAGGGCGAACACTGAAGCTTTCTTT.

The chain carries TRBV27 and TRBJ1-2; TRBD1 aligns across 8 bases. CDR1 and CDR2 (germline): MNHEY, SMNVEV (reference sequence). There are 16 residues in the CDR3. Trimming cost V 4 bases and J 5 bases; bases outside gene matches: 12. The CDR3 protein is CASSSGTGRELYGYTF. CDR3 DNA: TGTGCCAGCAGTTCCGGGACAGGACGGGAACTATATGGCTACACCTTC.

This chain joins TRBV16 and TRBJ1-4; 9 nucleotides line up with TRBD1. This CDR3 has 15 amino acids. V lost 0 bases to trimming and J lost 7 bases; unmatched junction nucleotides: 3. From germline, CDR1 is KGHSY and CDR2 FQNENV. Written as DNA, the CDR3 is TGTGCCAGCAGCCAATCGAAGACAGGGGGTGAAAAACTGTTTTTT. This sequence encodes CASSQSKTGGEKLFF.

This clone was observed a handful of times. J is TRBJ1-1 and V is TRBV5-8; TRBD1 is a possible D gene (5 bases). This CDR3 has 17 residues. In germline, CDR1 is SGHTS, CDR2 YDEGEE. V lost 4 bases to trimming and J lost 2 bases, with 21 bases between them. The CDR3 DNA follows: TGTGCCAGCAGCCACTATTGGACCGCGGGGGAAAACACTGAAGCTTTCTTT. It is translated as CASSHYWTAGENTEAFF.

The CDR3 reads CASSIIPTSGWSGYTF. The CDR3 DNA reads as TGTGCCAGTAGTATTATCCCTACCTCTGGGTGGAGTGGCTACACCTTC. The chain recombines TRBV19 with TRBJ1-2; no definite D call. This CDR3 spans 16 amino acids. Germline V gene data show CDR1 as LNHDA and CDR2 as SQIVND (reference sequence). Trimming pared 3 bases from V and 7 bases from J, leaving 21 bases between.

The J gene is TRBJ1-4, the V gene TRBV9, with no clear D. The CDR3 runs to 18 residues. From germline, CDR1 is SGDLS and CDR2 YYNGEE. The ends were cut back, 0 bases at V and 0 bases at J, with 15 bases in the middle. The CDR3 spells CASSVEPTGTATNEKLFF. The CDR3 DNA reads as TGTGCCAGCAGCGTAGAACCCACGGGAACAGCAACTAATGAAAAACTGTTTTTT.

V usage is TRBV7-9 and J usage is TRBJ1-1; maybe TRBD1 (6 bases). The V end lost 5 bases, the J end lost 4 bases, and 11 bases lay between the germline ends. This CDR3 spans 13 amino acids. Germline V gene lookup returns CDR1 SEHNR and CDR2 FQNEAQ (reference sequence). The DNA for the CDR3 is TGTGCCAGCAGCACTACAGGGACCACTGAAGCTTTCTTT. Translating gives CASSTTGTTEAFF. The whole variable domain, remainder taken from reference TRBV7-9 and TRBJ1-1, is DTGVSQNPRHKITKRGQNVTFRCDPISEHNRLYWYRQTLGQGPEFLTYFQNEAQLEKSRLLSDRFSAERPKGSFSTLEIQRTEQGDSAMYLCASSTTGTTEAFFGQGTRLTVV.

The chain links TRBV5-1 to TRBJ2-5; D uncertain. The CDR3 spans 14 residues. Germline V lookup: CDR1 SGHRS, CDR2 YFSETQ. Trimming took off 0 bases at V and 3 bases at J, with 9 bases between the two ends. The CDR3 coding sequence is TGCGCCAGCAGCTTGGGACCCGGTAAAGAGACCCAGTACTTC. Translated, it gives CASSLGPGKETQYF. The full variable domain, rest sourced from reference TRBV5-1 and TRBJ2-5, is KAGVTQTPRYLIKTRGQQVTLSCSPISGHRSVSWYQQTPGQGLQFLFEYFSETQRNKGNFPGRFSGRQFSNSRSEMNVSTLELGDSALYLCASSLGPGKETQYFGPGTRLLVL.